The sequence of this T cell receptor (beta chain) was determined in a study of T-cell reconstitution after alpha-beta-depleted transplantation in children (dated by TCRdb to about 2016). The study in broad terms: T-cell immune reconstitution after TCRalphabeta/CD19-depleted allogeneic hematopoietic cell transplantation in children was quantitatively tracked in the study by means of TCR repertoire profiling.

Preparation of the library involved PCR. The listed sequencing device is Illumina HiSeq 2500. TCR libraries were prepared with molecular barcoding, using unique molecular identifiers to normalize TCRbeta repertoire quantification. In-frame beta chains were kept once TCRdb had trimmed the public reads at Q25 with fastp and called clones with MiXCR. CDR3 protein sequences are deduplicated, and each keeps its most common genes and DNA. For this sample there are more than 150,000 distinct CDR3 sequences; 13% to 15% appear just once. The ten top clones hold less than 15% of the sample. Concerning this clonotype: What this receptor recognizes is not known. The input lacks base qualities; no much larger clone sits a single base away.

Material: PBMCs from the stem cell graft donor, obtained from the stem cell graft. The TCR sequence derives from a human donor who donated a stem cell graft to a child with acute lymphoblastic leukemia.

The CDR3 amino acid sequence is: CASSFGGGAQGEQYF. The sequenced DNA is TGTGCCAGCAGCTTTGGTGGGGGAGCCCAGGGGGAGCAGTACTTC. The chain is made from TRBV6-5 and TRBJ2-7; TRBD1 could be the D gene, as 6 bases match. According to the germline V gene, CDR1 reads MNHEY and CDR2 reads SVGAGI. V loses 6 bases of germline sequence and J loses 7 bases, and the interval between the two ends is 22 bases. CDR3 length: 15 amino acids, cysteine to phenylalanine. Only the CDR3 portion is preserved as DNA: 45 bases, with reading frame beginning at the first base.